This TCR beta chain was sequenced in a study of blood T cell repertoires in COVID-19. The table came from immunoSEQ multiplex PCR; TCRdb's copy has only in-frame clones and leaves some out. This table has some 160,000 clones, around nine tenths appearing once. Germline lookup yields CDR1 LNHDA and CDR2 SQIVND (reference sequence). This CDR3 has 13 amino acids. Between the trimmed V and J ends, which lost 3 bases and 6 bases, there was a span of 12 bases. This clonotype originated in a woman of 80 years or more with COVID-19, enrolled during active disease. The sequenced sample was peripheral blood. The chain carries TRBV19 and TRBJ2-7, with D maybe TRBD1 (5 bases). The CDR3 spells CASSMGTRGEQYF. In nucleotides, the CDR3 is TGTGCCAGTAGTATGGGAACAAGGGGCGAGCAGTACTTC.